The 15 T cell receptor beta chains reported below all come from one sample, sequenced in a study of regulatory T cells in long-lasting Graves disease (dated by TCRdb to about 2021). Sample time point, as interpreted from the label and publication: persistent/refractory GD, antithyroid drugs over 5 years with positive TRAb. For both TCR sequencing and RNA sequencing, RNA was extracted from PBMCs in TRIzol. The library was built by means of multiplex PCR. Sequencing instrument: Illumina HiSeq 4000. CDR3 regions were amplified by Arm-PCR with iRepertoire HTBI primers to construct TCR beta libraries. The public reads were run again by TCRdb, first through fastp at Q25 and then through MiXCR, and only productive beta chains were kept. Rows merge per CDR3 protein into single entries with the most common DNA and genes. Counted in this sample were approximately 500,000 distinct CDR3 sequences; roughly a fifth of them appeared once. Together, the top ten hold roughly 7% of the sample.

Here the sequenced sample was peripheral blood mononuclear cells (PBMCs), taken when the disease was refractory, from a patient treated with antithyroid drugs. These receptor sequences come from a female donor with Graves disease.

This clonotype was observed many times. The rearrangement links TRBV9 to TRBJ1-2; 7 bases fit TRBD1. The V segment lost 1 base and the J segment 3 bases; nucleotides outside the gene matches: 18. There are 19 residues in the CDR3. Germline lookup yields CDR1 SGDLS and CDR2 YYNGEE. The CDR3 here is CASSVSKNPRGDSDYGYTF. DNA of the CDR3: TGTGCCAGCAGCGTATCCAAGAATCCGAGAGGGGACAGCGACTATGGCTACACCTTC.

This clonotype appeared a single time. The gene calls are TRBV6-2 or TRBV6-3 and TRBJ1-5, with a possible D match to TRBD1 (5 bases). This CDR3 has 19 residues. With 0 bases removed from V and 0 bases from J, the gap between germline ends came to 18 bases. Germline CDR1 MNHEY, CDR2 SVGEGT. The CDR3 protein is CASSYSSGRALYSNQPQHF. CDR3 nucleotide sequence: TGTGCCAGCAGTTACTCGAGCGGCAGGGCGCTCTATAGCAATCAGCCCCAGCATTTT.

This clonotype was detected many times. This chain connects TRBV15 to TRBJ2-7; 9 bases are a match to TRBD2. CDR3 length: 17 amino acids. In germline, CDR1 is LNHNV, CDR2 YYDKDF (reference sequence). Germline trimming cut 1 base from V and 5 bases from J; bases unmatched to any gene: 12. CDR3: CATSRGLRGGGLHEQYF. CDR3 in DNA: TGTGCCACCAGCAGAGGGCTGCGGGGGGGAGGTCTGCACGAGCAGTACTTC.

The chain's CDR3 is CASSLGAEIYEQYF. CDR3 sequence (DNA): TGTGCCAGCAGCTTAGGGGCGGAAATCTACGAGCAGTACTTC. The chain uses TRBV7-8 and TRBJ2-7; D gene ambiguous. V gave up 1 base and J gave up 3 bases, with 10 bases separating them. The CDR3 runs to 14 residues. Germline V gene data show CDR1 as SGHVS and CDR2 as FQNEAQ.

V and J are TRBV19 and TRBJ2-5; possibly TRBD1 or TRBD2 for D (5 bases each). This CDR3 spans 16 amino acids. Trimming took 4 bases from V and 4 from J, leaving 19 bases between them. CDR1 and CDR2 (germline): LNHDA, SQIVND (reference sequence). In nucleotides, the CDR3 is TGTGCCAGTAGTACCTCGACCGGGGCAGGAGGAGAGACCCAGTACTTC. The encoded protein is CASSTSTGAGGETQYF.

This clonotype was seen only once. Possible read error: a much larger clone is one base away. The rearrangement joins TRBV9 to TRBJ1-4; D is uncertain. V was clipped by 1 base and J by 3 bases, with 7 bases between them. Germline loops: CDR1 SGDLS, CDR2 YYNGEE. The CDR3 sequence is 14 residues long. The CDR3 spells CASSVTAANEKLFF. CDR3 sequence (DNA): TGTGCCAGCAGCGTAACAGCAGCTAATGAAAAACTGTTTTTT.

About this clonotype itself: It may be a read error: a sequence one base away is much more abundant. The rearrangement links TRBV7-3 to TRBJ2-7; 8 nucleotides line up with TRBD2. V lost 5 bases to trimming and J lost 5 bases; unmatched junction nucleotides: 11. This CDR3 contains 15 residues. The germline V gene encodes CDR1 SGHTA and CDR2 FQGTGA. The CDR3: CASSATPGGSDEQYF. The CDR3 DNA reads TGTGCCAGCAGCGCAACGCCGGGAGGGTCAGACGAGCAGTACTTC.

Ten or more counts support this clonotype. J is TRBJ2-7 and V is TRBV7-2; 9 bases line up with TRBD1. Germline CDR1 is SGHTA and CDR2 is FQGNSA. The CDR3 consists of 15 residues. V gave up 5 bases and J gave up 3 bases; unmatched junction bases: 8. In nucleotides, the CDR3 is TGTGCCAGCAGCACTGCTGCGGGACAGGGCTACGAGCAGTACTTC. Translated: CASSTAAGQGYEQYF.

At least ten counts were recorded for this clonotype. The chain has TRBV28 and TRBJ2-2; D not certain. Looked up from germline, CDR1 is MDHEN and CDR2 is SYDVKM. Trimming stripped 5 bases from V and 5 bases from J, with 15 bases between. CDR3 size: 15 residues. This CDR3 reads CASSQTNRKTGELFF. CDR3 nucleotides: TGTGCCAGCAGTCAGACCAATCGAAAAACCGGGGAGCTGTTTTTT. Full variable domain (rest looked up from reference TRBV28 and TRBJ2-2): DVKVTQSSRYLVKRTGEKVFLECVQDMDHENMFWYRQDPGLGLRLIYFSYDVKMKEKGDIPEGYSVSREKKERFSLILESASTNQTSMYLCASSQTNRKTGELFFGEGSRLTVL.

This chain connects TRBV15 to TRBJ2-2; 8 bases are a match to TRBD1. The CDR3 runs to 19 residues. Unmatched junction bases numbered 13, after V lost 1 base and J lost 3 bases. Per the germline V gene, CDR1 is LNHNV and CDR2 is YYDKDF (reference sequence). This chain's CDR3 is CATSRAPWTQGGDTGELFF. The CDR3 nucleotides read TGTGCCACCAGCAGAGCCCCCTGGACACAGGGGGGAGACACCGGGGAGCTGTTTTTT.

The genes are TRBV14 and TRBJ1-1; 12 bases fit TRBD1. This CDR3 region has 18 residues. The J segment lost 1 base and the V segment lost 0 bases, leaving 6 bases of the junction unmatched. CDR1 and CDR2 from the germline V gene are SGHDN and FVKESK. CDR3 nucleotides: TGTGCCAGCAGCCAAGAAGGAGGGACAGGGGGCCCGAACACTGAAGCTTTCTTT. This translates into CASSQEGGTGGPNTEAFF.

The chain joins TRBV19 to TRBJ2-2; TRBD2 agrees at 7 bases. With 5 bases clipped from V and 2 bases from J, the junction kept 8 bases outside the gene matches. CDR3 length: 16 residues. Germline CDR1 is LNHDA and CDR2 is SQIVND (reference sequence). CDR3 loop: CASSVFSGANTGELFF. The CDR3 coding sequence is TGTGCCAGTAGTGTCTTCAGCGGGGCCAACACCGGGGAGCTGTTTTTT. Variable domain in full (rest from reference TRBV19 and TRBJ2-2): DGGITQSPKYLFRKEGQNVTLSCEQNLNHDAMYWYRQDPGQGLRLIYYSQIVNDFQKGDIAEGYSVSREKKESFPLTVTSAQKNPTAFYLCASSVFSGANTGELFFGEGSRLTVL.

In its sample, this clonotype was seen many times. The rearrangement joins TRBV20-1 to TRBJ1-6; D gene uncertain. The V end was cut by 0 bases, the J end by 0 bases, with 9 bases between. The CDR3 is made up of 16 amino acids. Germline lookup yields CDR1 DFQATT and CDR2 SNEGSKA (reference sequence). CDR3 residues: CSARDRRSSYNSPLHF. For the CDR3, the DNA is TGCAGTGCTAGAGATCGGAGGAGCTCCTATAATTCACCCCTCCACTTT.

The J gene is TRBJ1-1, the V gene TRBV7-9, with a tentative D call TRBD1 (5 bases). V was shortened by 3 bases and J by 3 bases, with 14 bases between the two germline ends. There are 15 residues in the CDR3. Germline V gene data show CDR1 as SEHNR and CDR2 as FQNEAQ (reference sequence). CDR3 protein: CASSLDWGLDTEAFF. CDR3 bases: TGTGCCAGCAGCTTGGATTGGGGACTGGACACTGAAGCTTTCTTT.

This clonotype has only a few counts. The chain uses TRBV7-9 and TRBJ1-6, with a possible D match to TRBD1 (6 bases). CDR3 length: 13 residues. Germline assignment: CDR1 SEHNR and CDR2 FQNEAQ (reference sequence). Trimming shortened V by 8 bases and J by 8 bases, and 13 bases separated the two germline ends. The CDR3 sequence: CASAQGGDSPLHF. The CDR3 DNA follows: TGTGCCAGCGCCCAAGGGGGGGATTCACCCCTCCACTTT.